These 21 T cell receptor beta chains were sequenced from one sample in a study of T cells in Graves' hyperthyroidism and ophthalmopathy. Amplification of TCR beta CDR3 regions was performed using RNA transcripts as template. An initial round of RT-PCR targeting the TCR CDR3 relied on the HTBI primer set. TCRdb reprocessed the multiplex PCR reads via MiXCR and lists one record per CDR3 protein. Found here are roughly 240,000 distinct CDR3 sequences, approximately 25% of them singletons; the top ten hold under 40%. Material: blood. The receptors were sampled from a middle-aged woman with Graves' ophthalmopathy.

This clonotype has a count of ten or more. V is TRBV28 and J is TRBJ2-4; D is perhaps TRBD1 or TRBD2 (5 bases each). With 6 bases removed from V and 6 bases from J, the gap between germline ends came to 15 bases. Germline V lookup: CDR1 MDHEN, CDR2 SYDVKM. The CDR3 has 14 amino acids. CDR3 DNA sequence: TGTGCCAGCAGCCGGGCATGGGACGGAAACATTCAGTACTTC. Protein sequence: CASSRAWDGNIQYF. The whole variable domain, filled in from reference TRBV28 and TRBJ2-4, reads DVKVTQSSRYLVKRTGEKVFLECVQDMDHENMFWYRQDPGLGLRLIYFSYDVKMKEKGDIPEGYSVSREKKERFSLILESASTNQTSMYLCASSRAWDGNIQYFGAGTRLSVL.

This sequence joins TRBV4-1 and TRBJ2-7; D may be TRBD1 (6 bases). Trimming removed 0 bases from V and 6 bases from J, with 18 bases in between. CDR1 and CDR2 from the germline V gene are MGHRA and YSYEKL. The CDR3 sequence is 16 residues long. The CDR3 DNA reads as TGCGCCAGCAGCCAAGATGCGTGGACAGTCGTTGGCGAGCAGTACTTC. Residues: CASSQDAWTVVGEQYF.

Concerning this clonotype itself: A much bigger clone sits one base away, suggesting this may be a read error. As the CDR3 is not closed by the conserved phenylalanine or tryptophan, this likely results from a read error. The chain is built from TRBV28 and TRBJ2-7; 14 bases align to TRBD2. The V gene's germline CDR1 is MDHEN and CDR2 SYDVKM. Germline trimming cut 2 bases from V and 1 base from J; bases unmatched to any gene: 4. The CDR3 is 17 amino acids. The CDR3 region has the DNA TGTGCCAGCAGTTTACCGACTAGCGGGAGGGTGTCCTACGAGCAGTACCTC. This sequence encodes CASSLPTSGRVSYEQYL.

This chain uses TRBV12-3 or TRBV12-4 with TRBJ2-7; D gene unclear. Trimming removed 2 bases at V and 6 bases at J, with 11 bases between. CDR3 length: 13 amino acids. The CDR3 bases are TGTGCCAGCAGTTTAATGGCGAGAGGCGAGCAGTACTTC. It is translated as CASSLMARGEQYF.

Only a few counts were recorded for this clonotype. The chain uses TRBV3-1 and TRBJ2-7, with TRBD2 matching 11 bases. V was clipped by 1 base and J by 7 bases; unmatched bases: 9. The germline gives CDR1 LGHDT, CDR2 YNNKEL (reference sequence). CDR3 length: 16 amino acids. The CDR3 DNA sequence: TGTGCCAGCAGCCAAGGGCTAGCGGGAGGCGGGTGGGAGCAGTACTTC. Residues: CASSQGLAGGGWEQYF.

The rearrangement joins TRBV15 to TRBJ2-5, with D unclear. This CDR3 has 12 amino acids. V lost 3 bases, J lost 5 bases, and 7 bases lay in between. CDR1 is LNHNV and CDR2 is YYDKDF in the germline V gene (reference sequence). CDR3 region: CATSSSRETQYF. The CDR3 nucleotides read TGTGCCACCAGCAGCAGTCGGGAGACCCAGTACTTC.

This clonotype was counted many times. This chain uses TRBV7-3 with TRBJ2-2, with 9 positions matching TRBD2. This CDR3 is built from 15 residues. After removal of 1 base from V and 5 bases from J, the junction contained 2 bases not matched to a gene. Germline V gene lookup returns CDR1 SGHTA and CDR2 FQGTGA. The CDR3 region has the DNA TGTGCCAGCAGCTTAAGCGGGGGGGTGACCGGGGAGCTGTTTTTT. Translating it yields CASSLSGGVTGELFF. Using reference TRBV7-3 and TRBJ2-2 for the parts outside the CDR3, the full variable domain is GAGVSQTPSNKVTEKGKYVELRCDPISGHTALYWYRQSLGQGPEFLIYFQGTGAADDSGLPNDRFFAVRPEGSVSTLKIQRTERGDSAVYLCASSLSGGVTGELFFGEGSRLTVL.

The chain combines TRBV11-2 with TRBJ2-5; no firm D call. The length of the CDR3 is 12 residues. The V and J ends lost 1 base and 5 bases respectively, with 5 bases between them. The germline gives CDR1 SGHAT, CDR2 FQNNGV. The CDR3 is CASSLGYETQYF. CDR3 bases: TGTGCCAGCAGCTTAGGGTACGAGACCCAGTACTTC.

The chain combines TRBV11-2 with TRBJ2-7; 7 bases are shared with TRBD2. Trimming removed 0 bases from V and 2 bases from J; junction bases left unmatched: 10. Germline V gives CDR1 SGHAT, CDR2 FQNNGV. CDR3 length equals 17 residues. The CDR3, as DNA: TGTGCCAGCAGCTTAGAGGTTAGCGGGTATACTCCCTACGAGCAGTACTTC. This translates into CASSLEVSGYTPYEQYF.

This clonotype has a count of ten or more. The chain links TRBV7-3 to TRBJ2-6; no definite D call. This CDR3 region has 15 residues. Trimming pared 5 bases from V and 2 bases from J, leaving 10 bases between. Looked up from germline, CDR1 is SGHTA and CDR2 is FQGTGA. The CDR3: CASSQGHPGANVLTF. The DNA of the CDR3 is TGTGCCAGCAGCCAAGGGCATCCTGGGGCCAACGTCCTGACTTTC. The variable domain in full, with the rest retrieved from reference TRBV7-3 and TRBJ2-6, is GAGVSQTPSNKVTEKGKYVELRCDPISGHTALYWYRQSLGQGPEFLIYFQGTGAADDSGLPNDRFFAVRPEGSVSTLKIQRTERGDSAVYLCASSQGHPGANVLTFGAGSRLTVL.

This clonotype was counted between two and nine times. The V gene is TRBV27, the J gene TRBJ2-5; D might be TRBD1 or TRBD2, each matching 5 bases. The germline V and J ends were trimmed by 4 bases and 3 bases, with 15 bases remaining between them. The germline V gene encodes CDR1 MNHEY and CDR2 SMNVEV (reference sequence). This CDR3 has 15 residues. CDR3 in amino acids: CASSSPGTKKETQYF. CDR3 DNA: TGTGCCAGCAGTTCGCCCGGGACCAAAAAAGAGACCCAGTACTTC.

This clonotype has a count of ten or more. The V call is TRBV20-1, the J call TRBJ1-2; no firm D call. Germline V gene sequence: CDR1 DFQATT, CDR2 SNEGSKA (reference sequence). Trimming took off 6 bases at V and 5 bases at J, with 22 bases between the two ends. This CDR3 is 15 amino acids long. Here the CDR3 reads CSAPPLDVSGYGYTF. The CDR3 region has the DNA TGCAGTGCCCCCCCCTTAGACGTATCCGGATATGGCTACACCTTC.

This clonotype was found many times. This chain connects TRBV5-5 to TRBJ2-7; D perhaps matches TRBD1 (6 bases). Germline CDR1 reads SGHKS; CDR2 reads YYEKEE (reference sequence). The CDR3 length is 15 residues. With 0 bases removed from V and 3 bases from J, the gap between germline ends came to 13 bases. CDR3 bases: TGTGCCAGCAGCTTGGGGATAGGACAGCTCTACGAGCAGTACTTC. It specifies CASSLGIGQLYEQYF.

This clonotype was recorded at least ten times. This chain uses TRBV20-1 with TRBJ2-2, with 7 nucleotides matching TRBD2. Germline V gene lookup returns CDR1 DFQATT and CDR2 SNEGSKA (reference sequence). V lost 1 base to trimming and J lost 6 bases; unmatched junction nucleotides: 14. The CDR3 covers 17 residues. The CDR3 DNA reads as TGCAGTGCTAGAGCGATTCAATTAGCGGGTCGGCCCGGGGAGCTGTTTTTT. Residues: CSARAIQLAGRPGELFF.

This clonotype came up many times. The CDR3 DNA sequence: TGTGCCAGCAGTCTCCTCGCTAGCGGGAAGGACGAGCAGTACTTC. Its protein is CASSLLASGKDEQYF. The rearrangement uses TRBV12-3 or TRBV12-4 and TRBJ2-7; 9 bases fit TRBD2. CDR3 size: 15 residues. V was clipped by 5 bases and J by 5 bases; unmatched bases: 10.

With respect to this clonotype: The junction differs from germline at one of its ends, possibly a read error. This chain links TRBV3-1 with TRBJ1-5, with unresolved D. Germline V lookup: CDR1 LGHDT, CDR2 YNNKEL (reference sequence). The length of the CDR3 is 12 residues. CDR3 sequence (DNA): TGTGCCAGCAGCCAGGGGTATCAGTCCCAGCATTTT. It specifies CASSQGYQSQHF.

This clonotype was counted ten times or more. The rearrangement joins TRBV19 to TRBJ1-5; D is unclear. This CDR3 is 13 amino acids long. V was shortened by 3 bases and J by 4 bases, with 7 bases between the two germline ends. The germline CDR1 and CDR2 sequences are LNHDA and SQIVND (reference sequence). CDR3: CASSIRENQPQHF. The CDR3 DNA reads TGTGCCAGTAGTATTCGGGAAAATCAGCCCCAGCATTTT.

The chain combines TRBV5-4 with TRBJ1-2, with D maybe TRBD1 (5 bases). The CDR3 runs to 13 residues. Trimming took off 5 bases at V and 2 bases at J, with 10 bases between the two ends. Germline V gives CDR1 SGHNT, CDR2 YYREEE (reference sequence). CDR3 loop: CASRGPANYGYTF. CDR3 nucleotide sequence: TGTGCCAGCAGGGGGCCGGCGAACTATGGCTACACCTTC. The variable domain in full, completed from reference TRBV5-4 and TRBJ1-2, reads ETGVTQSPTHLIKTRGQQVTLRCSSQSGHNTVSWYQQALGQGPQFIFQYYREEENGRGNFPPRFSGLQFPNYSSELNVNALELDDSALYLCASRGPANYGYTFGSGTRLTVV.

Turning to this clonotype: One end of the junction varies from germline; a read error may be responsible. This rearrangement joins TRBV2 to TRBJ2-7; D call uncertain. Germline V gives CDR1 SNHLY, CDR2 FYNNEI. The CDR3 is 10 residues long. The CDR3 reads CVSSGGEQSF. DNA of the CDR3: TGTGTCAGCAGTGGTGGCGAGCAGTCCTTC.

This clonotype was detected many times. This rearrangement joins TRBV20-1 to TRBJ2-7; TRBD2 aligns across 8 bases. V lost 3 bases and J lost 0; bases outside the gene matches: 4. The CDR3 is 14 amino acids. The germline CDR1 and CDR2 sequences are DFQATT and SNEGSKA (reference sequence). This CDR3 reads CSASLGTSSYEQYF. CDR3 DNA sequence: TGCAGTGCTAGCCTGGGGACTAGCTCCTACGAGCAGTACTTC.

This clonotype has at least ten counts. The J gene is TRBJ2-5, the V gene TRBV28; D gene ambiguous. CDR1 MDHEN and CDR2 SYDVKM come from the germline V gene. The CDR3 runs to 13 residues. Trimming pared 6 bases from V and 5 bases from J, leaving 13 bases between. CDR3 coding DNA: TGTGCCAGCAGGTTGGCTCCACGGGAGACCCAGTACTTC. Residues: CASRLAPRETQYF. Complete variable domain (other parts from reference TRBV28 and TRBJ2-5): DVKVTQSSRYLVKRTGEKVFLECVQDMDHENMFWYRQDPGLGLRLIYFSYDVKMKEKGDIPEGYSVSREKKERFSLILESASTNQTSMYLCASRLAPRETQYFGPGTRLLVL.